This T cell receptor (beta chain) was sequenced in a study of T cells in Graves' hyperthyroidism and ophthalmopathy. Whole-study results and caveats: Prediction of ophthalmopathy progression came a median around 6 months pre-onset.

The CDR3 regions of TCR beta were amplified from RNA transcripts. TCR CDR3 regions were first amplified by RT-PCR with HTBI primers. TCRdb redid the calling of the multiplex PCR reads with MiXCR, one entry per CDR3 protein. The data contain about 420,000 distinct CDR3 sequences, 15% to 19% of them seen just once; the ten biggest clones take up over 7.5%. At least ten counts were recorded for this clonotype. Antigen: not known. Trimming cost V 5 bases and J 3 bases; bases outside gene matches: 4. There are 13 residues in the CDR3. Germline assignment: CDR1 DFQATT and CDR2 SNEGSKA (reference sequence). An absence of ophthalmopathy progression within 18 months meant stable Graves' hyperthyroidism. The patients, who ranged from 18 to 65 in age, presented with newly diagnosed hyperthyroidism lasting under 2 months. Uncontrolled infection, other autoimmune disease, pregnancy or lactation led to exclusion.

V is TRBV20-1 and J is TRBJ1-1; 9 nucleotides match TRBD1. The sample consisted of blood. The sequence was collected from a woman between 18 and 30 years old with Graves' hyperthyroidism. The CDR3 protein is CSAGTGLDTEAFF. The CDR3 nucleotides read TGCAGTGCTGGGACAGGGTTGGACACTGAAGCTTTCTTT.